These 11 T cell receptor beta chains were sequenced from one sample in a study of T cell responses to AZD1222 COVID-19 vaccine (dated by TCRdb to the early 2020s). Interpreted using the paper, the time point label stands for: baseline before first vaccination. Library prep was done by the immunoSEQ multiplex PCR assay. The table comes from immuneACCESS by way of TCRdb, which keeps in-frame sequences with V and J called. Part of the clones is missing from these tables; in studies checked, under half for an unresolved V gene and the rest for unknown reasons. The sample table lists about 190,000 clones, approximately 91% of them with a count of one. Of the sample, roughly 0.98% is held by the ten largest clones. The starting material was peripheral blood, obtained on day 0 of AZD1222 vaccination. These receptors originate from an adult in good health.

The rearrangement links TRBV4-2 to TRBJ1-4; 8 positions match TRBD1. Germline values: CDR1 LGHNA, CDR2 YNFKEQ. CDR3 size: 15 residues. Germline trimming cut 0 bases from V and 8 bases from J; bases unmatched to any gene: 5. The CDR3 DNA reads TGTGCCAGCAGCCAAGATCAGGGGGCCAGGGAAAAACTGTTTTTT. The encoded protein is CASSQDQGAREKLFF.

This chain uses TRBV20-1 with TRBJ2-7; D tentatively reads TRBD1 or TRBD2 (5 bases each). Germline V lookup: CDR1 DFQATT, CDR2 SNEGSKA (reference sequence). This CDR3 is 14 amino acids long. V lost 3 bases, J lost 3 bases, and 15 bases lay in between. CDR3 nucleotides: TGCAGTGCTAGTGTAGAGGGACGGCACTACGAGCAGTACTTC. Translating it yields CSASVEGRHYEQYF.

This chain joins TRBV6-5 and TRBJ1-4; D ambiguous. Germline V gene sequence: CDR1 MNHEY, CDR2 SVGAGI. This CDR3 has 14 amino acids. Trimming removed 6 bases at V and 6 bases at J, with 14 bases between. This chain's CDR3 is CASRMSIGHEKLFF. The CDR3 DNA is TGTGCCAGCAGGATGAGTATCGGCCATGAAAAACTGTTTTTT.

CDR3: CASSFRESPTEAFF. CDR3 DNA: TGTGCCAGCAGCTTCCGGGAATCTCCGACTGAAGCTTTCTTT. V and J are TRBV5-8 and TRBJ1-1; no reliable D call. The CDR3 covers 14 residues. Trimming took 2 bases from V and 5 from J, leaving 13 bases between them. Germline V gene lookup returns CDR1 SGHTS and CDR2 YDEGEE.

This clone was counted once. J is TRBJ2-2 and V is TRBV14; 11 nucleotides match TRBD1. The CDR3 sequence is 15 residues long. J was trimmed by 5 bases and V by 3 bases; bases with no gene match: 2. CDR1 is SGHDN and CDR2 is FVKESK in the germline V gene. The CDR3 loop is CASSQGQGVTGELFF. In nucleotides, the CDR3 is TGTGCCAGCAGCCAGGGACAGGGGGTAACCGGGGAGCTGTTTTTT.

This chain uses TRBV5-1 with TRBJ1-4, with 11 bases that match TRBD1. The CDR3 spans 15 residues. J lost 5 bases, V lost 0 bases, and 0 bases had no gene match. Germline CDR1 reads SGHRS; CDR2 reads YFSETQ. CDR3 sequence (DNA): TGCGCCAGCAGCTTGGGGACAGGGGGCAATGAAAAACTGTTTTTT. Protein sequence: CASSLGTGGNEKLFF.

The chain joins TRBV7-8 to TRBJ2-5, with a tentative D call TRBD1 (5 bases). Between the trimmed V and J ends, which lost 5 bases and 0 bases, there was a span of 13 bases. In germline, CDR1 is SGHVS, CDR2 FQNEAQ. The CDR3 covers 15 residues. The CDR3, as DNA: TGTGCCAGCAGCCTAAGGGGCGGTTACCAAGAGACCCAGTACTTC. Its protein is CASSLRGGYQETQYF. The whole variable domain, remainder taken from reference TRBV7-8 and TRBJ2-5, is GAGVSQSPRYKVAKRGQDVALRCDPISGHVSLFWYQQALGQGPEFLTYFQNEAQLDKSGLPSDRFFAERPEGSVSTLKIQRTQQEDSAVYLCASSLRGGYQETQYFGPGTRLLVL.

J is TRBJ2-7 and V is TRBV7-2; D gene unclear. Germline-derived CDR1 and CDR2 are SGHTA and FQGNSA. This CDR3 contains 11 residues. V was shortened by 5 bases and J by 0 bases, with 2 bases between the two germline ends. CDR3 DNA: TGTGCCAGCAGCGTCTCCTACGAGCAGTACTTC. Protein product: CASSVSYEQYF.

Worth noting for this clone: At one of its ends the junction is not consistent with the germline gene, which may arise from a read error. This chain connects TRBV7-2 to TRBJ2-3, with 8 bases lining up with TRBD2. Per the germline V gene, CDR1 is SGHTA and CDR2 is FQGNSA. This CDR3 region has 15 residues. CDR3 sequence: CASSPLAVSTDMQYF. In nucleotides, the CDR3 is TGTGCCAGCAGCCCACTAGCGGTTAGCACAGATATGCAGTATTTT. Full variable domain (remainder filled in from reference TRBV7-2 and TRBJ2-3): GAGVSQSPSNKVTEKGKDVELRCDPISGHTALYWYRQSLGQGLEFLIYFQGNSAPDKSGLPSDRFSAERTGGSVSTLTIQRTQQEDSAVYLCASSPLAVSTDMQYFGPGTRLTVL.

The rearrangement uses TRBV12-3 or TRBV12-4 and TRBJ1-1, with D perhaps matching TRBD1 (5 bases). Trimming pared 7 bases from V and 7 bases from J, leaving 13 bases between. The CDR3 consists of 12 residues. The CDR3 DNA sequence: TGTGCCAGCATCCAGGGAGTCAGTGAAGCTTTCTTT. Encoded protein: CASIQGVSEAFF.

The chain uses TRBV24-1 and TRBJ2-2; maybe TRBD1 (6 bases). Looked up from germline, CDR1 is KGHDR and CDR2 is SFDVKD. The CDR3 extends over 13 amino acids. The V gene lost 9 bases and the J gene lost 1 base, with 8 bases spanning the gap. CDR3 DNA: TGTGCCACCCGAGGGGGGAACACCGGGGAGCTGTTTTTT. It specifies CATRGGNTGELFF.